What follows describes a single TCR beta chain. The sample belongs to a study of blood T cell repertoires in COVID-19. The wider study: Samples representing acute and convalescent COVID-19 were sourced from the United States, Italy and Spain.

Data came from immunoSEQ multiplex PCR; TCRdb stores just in-frame clones and leaves some out. The sample holds roughly 330,000 clones, 88% seen once. Trimming took off 11 bases at V and 4 bases at J, with 9 bases between the two ends. CDR1 and CDR2 (germline): ENHRY, SYGVKD. The CDR3 contains 12 residues. The sequenced sample consisted of peripheral blood. The rearrangement joins TRBV10-3 to TRBJ2-6; no clear D gene. This receptor was obtained from a woman aged 45-59 years with active or convalescent COVID-19. CDR3: CAANSGANVLTF. CDR3 bases: TGTGCCGCTAATTCCGGGGCCAACGTCCTGACTTTC.